The table lists the clone carrying this T cell receptor (beta chain) with a count of one. The V segment lost 5 bases and the J segment 2 bases; nucleotides outside the gene matches: 5. CDR1 is SGHTA, CDR2 FQGNSA, per germline. The CDR3 consists of 16 residues. The data stem from a study of blood T cell repertoires in COVID-19. Study background: The samples span acute and convalescent COVID-19 from the United States, Italy and Spain. T cells, B-cell-depleted T cells, or PBMCs provided the cDNA or gDNA that served as material.

Original processing notes: The authors estimated nucleated cell counts from reference gene primer amplification. The repertoire was sequenced with immunoSEQ multiplex PCR; TCRdb's copy has only in-frame clones and lacks some. That table is the source of V, J and clone size, and D and trimming were worked out from the DNA. The sample lists about 380,000 clones, 90% occurring once. Sequencing input: peripheral blood. The sequence came from a man aged 18-30 years with active or convalescent COVID-19. The chain is built from TRBV7-2 and TRBJ2-3, with 12 bases fitting TRBD2. The CDR3 region is CASSPGTSGYTDTQYF. The CDR3 nucleotides read TGTGCCAGCAGCCCCGGGACTAGCGGGTACACAGATACGCAGTATTTT.